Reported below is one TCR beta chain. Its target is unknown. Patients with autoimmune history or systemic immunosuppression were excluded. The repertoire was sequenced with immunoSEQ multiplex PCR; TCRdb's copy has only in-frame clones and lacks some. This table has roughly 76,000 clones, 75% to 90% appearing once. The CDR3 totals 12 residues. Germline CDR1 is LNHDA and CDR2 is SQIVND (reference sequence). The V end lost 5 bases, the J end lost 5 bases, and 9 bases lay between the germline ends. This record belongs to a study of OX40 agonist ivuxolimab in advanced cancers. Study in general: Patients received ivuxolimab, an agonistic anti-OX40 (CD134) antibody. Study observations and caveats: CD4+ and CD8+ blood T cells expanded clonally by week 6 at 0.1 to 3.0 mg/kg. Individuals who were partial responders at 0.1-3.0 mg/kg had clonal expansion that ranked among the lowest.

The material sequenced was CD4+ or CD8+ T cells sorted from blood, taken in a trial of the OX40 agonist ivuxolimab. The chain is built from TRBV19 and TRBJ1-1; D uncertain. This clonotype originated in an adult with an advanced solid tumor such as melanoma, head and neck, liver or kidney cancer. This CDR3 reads CASSRGRTEAFF. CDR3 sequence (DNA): TGTGCCAGTAGTCGAGGGAGGACTGAAGCTTTCTTT.